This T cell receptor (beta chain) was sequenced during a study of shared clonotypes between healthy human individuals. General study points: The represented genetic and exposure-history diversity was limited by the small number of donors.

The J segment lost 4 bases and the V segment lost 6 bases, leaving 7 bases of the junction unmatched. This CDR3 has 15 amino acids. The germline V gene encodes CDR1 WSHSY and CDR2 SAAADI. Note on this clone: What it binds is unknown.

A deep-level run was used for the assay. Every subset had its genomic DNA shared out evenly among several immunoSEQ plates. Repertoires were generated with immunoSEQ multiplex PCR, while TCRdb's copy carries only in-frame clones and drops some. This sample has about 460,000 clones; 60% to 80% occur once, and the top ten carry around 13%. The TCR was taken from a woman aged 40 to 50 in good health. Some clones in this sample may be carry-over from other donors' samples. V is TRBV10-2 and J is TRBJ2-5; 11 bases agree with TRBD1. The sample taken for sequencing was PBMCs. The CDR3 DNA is TGCGCCAGCAGGGCCGGGACAGGGGGGGCAGAGACCCAGTACTTC. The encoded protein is CASRAGTGGAETQYF.